The 29 T cell receptor beta chains given below trace back to one sample, sequenced in a study of control samples from healthy donors and cancer patients. The data were produced by immunoSEQ multiplex PCR, yet TCRdb's version contains in-frame clones alone and is incomplete. Here the sample spans 45,000 to 60,000 clones, 85% to 95% being singletons. The material sequenced was blood. The receptors here all came from a young man in good health.

The chain links TRBV24-1 to TRBJ1-5, with no clear D. The V end was cut by 1 base, the J end by 7 bases, with 4 bases between. The CDR3 consists of 12 residues. Germline CDR1 is KGHDR and CDR2 is SFDVKD. CDR3 loop: CATSDLGQPQHF. CDR3 nucleotide sequence: TGTGCCACCAGTGATTTAGGACAGCCCCAGCATTTT.

This chain joins TRBV30 and TRBJ2-7; possibly TRBD1 for D (5 bases). V lost 0 bases, J lost 5 bases, and 14 bases lay in between. The germline V gene encodes CDR1 GTSNPN and CDR2 SVGIG (reference sequence). The CDR3 runs to 14 residues. The DNA of the CDR3 is TGTGCCTGGAGTGTTTGGCAGGGTGAGGACGAGCAGTACTTC. It translates to CAWSVWQGEDEQYF.

This chain uses TRBV7-9 with TRBJ1-3; TRBD1 aligns across 12 bases. V was clipped by 5 bases and J by 5 bases; unmatched bases: 4. Looked up from germline, CDR1 is SEHNR and CDR2 is FQNEAQ (reference sequence). This CDR3 comprises 15 residues. DNA for the CDR3: TGTGCCAGCAGCCGCGGGACAGGGGGCAGAAACACCATATATTTT. Translation gives CASSRGTGGRNTIYF. The full variable domain, its missing parts supplied by reference TRBV7-9 and TRBJ1-3, is DTGVSQNPRHKITKRGQNVTFRCDPISEHNRLYWYRQTLGQGPEFLTYFQNEAQLEKSRLLSDRFSAERPKGSFSTLEIQRTEQGDSAMYLCASSRGTGGRNTIYFGEGSWLTVV.

The chain links TRBV7-9 to TRBJ1-2; TRBD1 aligns across 7 bases. The CDR3 has 17 amino acids. Germline V gene sequence: CDR1 SEHNR, CDR2 FQNEAQ (reference sequence). V lost 5 bases to trimming and J lost 7 bases; unmatched junction nucleotides: 19. This CDR3 is CASSATPGTDSKGGYTF. The CDR3 bases are TGTGCCAGCAGCGCAACCCCCGGGACAGACTCTAAGGGTGGCTACACCTTC.

The chain is built from TRBV9 and TRBJ1-3; 9 bases are shared with TRBD1. Germline CDR1 reads SGDLS; CDR2 reads YYNGEE. This CDR3 has 16 amino acids. V dropped 3 bases and J dropped 0; count of bases not matched to a gene: 4. DNA for the CDR3: TGTGCCAGCAGCGGGACAGGGGACTTCTCTGGAAACACCATATATTTT. Translation gives CASSGTGDFSGNTIYF.

The chain links TRBV30 to TRBJ2-6, with D tentatively TRBD1 or TRBD2 (5 bases each). V lost 5 bases and J 1 base, leaving 15 bases between the germline ends. CDR1 is GTSNPN, CDR2 SVGIG, per germline (reference sequence). The CDR3 extends over 16 amino acids. The CDR3 sequence: CAWEPGPASGANVLTF. Written as DNA, the CDR3 is TGTGCCTGGGAACCGGGACCGGCATCTGGGGCCAACGTCCTGACTTTC.

This clone showed up just a few times. V usage is TRBV6-5 and J usage is TRBJ2-3; no clear D gene. Germline V gene sequence: CDR1 MNHEY, CDR2 SVGAGI. The CDR3 runs 12 residues. V shed 8 bases and J shed 0 bases, with 6 bases lying between them. The CDR3 region is CASSPSTDTQYF. DNA of the CDR3: TGTGCCAGCTCCCCCAGCACAGATACGCAGTATTTT.

In its sample, this clone was seen once. The sample contains more than one DNA sequence encoding this CDR3. The chain uses TRBV18 and TRBJ1-5; no clear D gene. This CDR3 is built from 15 residues. Germline V lookup: CDR1 KGHSH, CDR2 LQKENI. The V gene lost 3 bases and the J gene lost 5 bases, with 14 bases spanning the gap. The CDR3 region is CASSPPGVGDQPQHF. DNA for the CDR3: TGTGCCAGCTCACCGCCGGGAGTAGGCGATCAGCCCCAGCATTTT.

This clone was recorded only once. The V call is TRBV4-2, the J call TRBJ2-7; 9 bases map to TRBD1. The CDR3 totals 13 residues. CDR1 is LGHNA and CDR2 is YNFKEQ in the germline V gene. V lost 4 bases to trimming and J lost 5 bases; unmatched junction nucleotides: 3. The CDR3 is CASSRDRENEQYF. In DNA form, the CDR3 reads TGTGCCAGCAGCCGGGACAGGGAGAACGAGCAGTACTTC.

The V and J genes are TRBV6-6 and TRBJ2-5; unclear D gene. Germline V gene lookup returns CDR1 MNHNY and CDR2 SVGAGI (reference sequence). This CDR3 region has 12 residues. V lost 0 bases and J lost 6, with 5 bases in between. The CDR3: CASSYSLKTQYF. The DNA of the CDR3 is TGTGCCAGCAGTTACTCGTTGAAGACCCAGTACTTC.

The V call is TRBV7-8, the J call TRBJ2-2; D is perhaps TRBD2 (7 bases). This CDR3 has 12 residues. The germline gives CDR1 SGHVS, CDR2 FQNEAQ. CDR3 amino acids: CVTGGRTGELFF. CDR3 bases: TGTGTTACGGGGGGCAGGACCGGGGAGCTGTTTTTT.

The V gene is TRBV20-1, the J gene TRBJ2-7, with 7 bases matching TRBD2. CDR3 size: 17 residues. With 3 bases clipped from V and 2 bases from J, the junction kept 16 bases outside the gene matches. CDR1 is DFQATT, CDR2 SNEGSKA, per germline (reference sequence). The CDR3 coding sequence is TGCAGTGCTAGTTTGCGGAAATCTAGCGGAAGCCCCTACGAGCAGTACTTC. It is translated as CSASLRKSSGSPYEQYF.

This clone was seen only a few times. J is TRBJ2-6 and V is TRBV7-9; D remains ambiguous. Trimming removed 1 base at V and 0 bases at J, with 4 bases between. CDR3 length equals 15 residues. Looked up from germline, CDR1 is SEHNR and CDR2 is FQNEAQ (reference sequence). CDR3 bases: TGTGCCAGCAGCTTAGGCACCTCTGGGGCCAACGTCCTGACTTTC. This sequence encodes CASSLGTSGANVLTF.

The chain links TRBV9 to TRBJ2-7; D might be TRBD1 or TRBD2, each matching 5 bases. Trimming left V 0 bases short and J 2 bases short, with 12 bases between. Germline CDR1 is SGDLS and CDR2 is YYNGEE. The CDR3 sequence is 15 residues long. CDR3 in amino acids: CASSVGPGPTYEQYF. CDR3 DNA sequence: TGTGCCAGCAGCGTAGGGCCGGGACCGACCTACGAGCAGTACTTC.

The J gene is TRBJ1-1, the V gene TRBV4-2; D gene ambiguous. Trimming pared 2 bases from V and 5 bases from J, leaving 12 bases between. The CDR3 consists of 14 residues. Germline CDR1 and CDR2: LGHNA and YNFKEQ. In nucleotides, the CDR3 is TGTGCCAGCAGCCAATCAGCGGCGAGGACTGAAGCTTTCTTT. Protein product: CASSQSAARTEAFF.

The V and J genes are TRBV6-5 and TRBJ1-2; D not certain. The CDR3 is 16 residues long. The V end was cut by 0 bases, the J end by 0 bases, with 11 bases between. CDR1 is MNHEY and CDR2 is SVGAGI in the germline V gene. CDR3 region: CASSYSSVSSNYGYTF. As DNA, the CDR3 is TGTGCCAGCAGTTACTCGTCCGTCTCTTCTAACTATGGCTACACCTTC.

The chain combines TRBV30 with TRBJ1-1, with D possibly matching TRBD1 (5 bases). V was clipped by 0 bases and J by 5 bases, with 7 bases between them. Per the germline V gene, CDR1 is GTSNPN and CDR2 is SVGIG (reference sequence). The CDR3 has 12 amino acids. The DNA for the CDR3 is TGTGCCTGGAGTGTGGGGGTTACTGAAGCTTTCTTT. Its protein is CAWSVGVTEAFF. Complete variable domain (other parts from reference TRBV30 and TRBJ1-1): SQTIHQWPATLVQPVGSPLSLECTVEGTSNPNLYWYRQAAGRGLQLLFYSVGIGQISSEVPQNLSASRPQDRQFILSSKKLLLSDSGFYLCAWSVGVTEAFFGQGTRLTVV.

The chain carries TRBV9 and TRBJ2-7; D uncertain. The germline V gene has CDR1 SGDLS and CDR2 YYNGEE. The length of the CDR3 is 13 residues. The V gene lost 4 bases and the J gene lost 3 bases, with 11 bases spanning the gap. The CDR3, as DNA: TGTGCCAGCAGCCCAGCCCCGGACTACGAGCAGTACTTC. It translates to CASSPAPDYEQYF.

The rearrangement joins TRBV7-2 to TRBJ2-3; 9 nucleotides match TRBD2. Germline CDR1 reads SGHTA; CDR2 reads FQGNSA. V dropped 1 base and J dropped 10; count of bases not matched to a gene: 3. There are 13 residues in the CDR3. The CDR3 coding sequence is TGTGCCAGCAGCTTAGTGCGGGAGGGACCGCAGTATTTT. Translation gives CASSLVREGPQYF.

V gene TRBV7-9 combines with J gene TRBJ1-1, with a weak D call TRBD1 (6 bases). V lost 5 bases and J lost 4, with 17 bases in between. This CDR3 spans 15 amino acids. The germline V gene has CDR1 SEHNR and CDR2 FQNEAQ (reference sequence). In nucleotides, the CDR3 is TGTGCCAGCAGCGCAACGCGGGGGCTGAGCACTGAAGCTTTCTTT. This codes for CASSATRGLSTEAFF.

The V gene is TRBV11-2, the J gene TRBJ2-7, with D maybe TRBD2 (5 bases). Trimming cost V 1 base and J 0 bases, with 19 bases left between them. The CDR3 loop spans 18 amino acids. Germline values: CDR1 SGHAT, CDR2 FQNNGV. CDR3 in DNA: TGTGCCAGCAGCTTAGGTAGCGCTCATTCAGTTTTCTCCTACGAGCAGTACTTC. Translated: CASSLGSAHSVFSYEQYF.

This chain uses TRBV11-3 with TRBJ2-1; a weak D match, TRBD2 (6 bases). CDR1 SGHNT and CDR2 YENEEA come from the germline V gene. The CDR3 is 16 amino acids. The V gene lost 1 base and the J gene lost 4 bases, with 14 bases spanning the gap. The CDR3 bases are TGTGCCAGCAGCTTAGTGGCGGGAACGCGATACAATGAGCAGTTCTTC. Protein sequence: CASSLVAGTRYNEQFF.

The chain couples TRBV19 to TRBJ1-4; D is ambiguous. Germline V lookup: CDR1 LNHDA, CDR2 SQIVND (reference sequence). This CDR3 comprises 14 residues. V was trimmed by 7 bases and J by 2 bases, leaving 11 bases between them. The CDR3 coding sequence is TGTGCCAGTAAGGCGGAAGGGACTAATGAAAAACTGTTTTTT. Encoded protein: CASKAEGTNEKLFF.

The rearrangement joins TRBV11-2 to TRBJ1-1; 8 bases align to TRBD1. Trimming removed 5 bases from V and 3 bases from J; junction bases left unmatched: 8. CDR1 and CDR2 from the germline V gene are SGHAT and FQNNGV. This CDR3 contains 15 residues. CDR3 in amino acids: CASSPSRTGHTEAFF. The CDR3 coding sequence is TGTGCCAGCAGCCCAAGCCGGACAGGGCACACTGAAGCTTTCTTT. The variable domain in full, with the rest retrieved from reference TRBV11-2 and TRBJ1-1, is EAGVAQSPRYKIIEKRQSVAFWCNPISGHATLYWYQQILGQGPKLLIQFQNNGVVDDSQLPKDRFSAERLKGVDSTLKIQPAKLEDSAVYLCASSPSRTGHTEAFFGQGTRLTVV.

The V and J genes are TRBV5-6 and TRBJ1-6; D remains unclear. CDR1 is SGHDT, CDR2 YYEEEE, per germline. V was cut by 5 bases and J by 7 bases, with 13 bases left in between. The length of the CDR3 is 14 residues. In nucleotides, the CDR3 is TGTGCCAGCAGTCAATTTGCATCAAATTCACCCCTCCACTTT. Protein product: CASSQFASNSPLHF.

The rearrangement joins TRBV30 to TRBJ2-6; D unresolved. The CDR3 is 15 amino acids. The V gene's germline CDR1 is GTSNPN and CDR2 SVGIG (reference sequence). V shed 2 bases and J shed 0 bases, with 8 bases lying between them. The CDR3 is CAWSPLASGANVLTF. CDR3 coding DNA: TGTGCCTGGAGTCCTCTGGCCTCTGGGGCCAACGTCCTGACTTTC.

This clone showed up just a few times. The chain combines TRBV5-6 with TRBJ1-1; TRBD1 is a possible D gene (5 bases). Per germline, CDR1 SGHDT and CDR2 YYEEEE. V lost 4 bases and J 3 bases, leaving 13 bases between the germline ends. The CDR3 has 14 amino acids. The CDR3 reads CASSRKGSYTEAFF. Written as DNA, the CDR3 is TGTGCCAGCAGCCGTAAGGGGTCATACACTGAAGCTTTCTTT.

This clone was observed once. V and J are TRBV27 and TRBJ2-7, with a weak D call TRBD1 (6 bases). This CDR3 region has 14 residues. CDR1 and CDR2 from the germline V gene are MNHEY and SMNVEV (reference sequence). Deletions cut 6 bases from V and 2 bases from J, with 14 bases between. The CDR3 sequence: CASRIDRTPYEQYF. For the CDR3, the DNA is TGTGCCAGCAGAATTGACAGGACCCCCTACGAGCAGTACTTC.

The chain links TRBV11-3 to TRBJ2-1; 9 nucleotides line up with TRBD2. The J segment lost 8 bases and the V segment lost 0 bases, leaving 8 bases of the junction unmatched. This CDR3 comprises 16 residues. The germline CDR1 and CDR2 sequences are SGHNT and YENEEA. CDR3 residues: CASSLDGREGRDEQFF. CDR3 nucleotides: TGTGCCAGCAGCTTAGATGGGCGGGAGGGCCGGGATGAGCAGTTCTTC. The full variable domain, completed using reference TRBV11-3 and TRBJ2-1, is EAGVVQSPRYKIIEKKQPVAFWCNPISGHNTLYWYLQNLGQGPELLIRYENEEAVDDSQLPKDRFSAERLKGVDSTLKIQPAELGDSAVYLCASSLDGREGRDEQFFGPGTRLTVL.